This T cell receptor (beta chain) appears in the sequencing data of a study of T-cell memory formation after mild COVID-19. About the research overall: TCR clusters mostly belonged to single donors. Study results and limitations: Mostly located in CM and EM were contracting CD4+ clones, with contracting CD8+ clones located in EMRA.

In germline, CDR1 is MNHEY, CDR2 SVGAGI. Deletions cut 2 bases from V and 8 bases from J, with 12 bases between. CDR3 size: 13 residues. Employing constant-segment primers, 5'RACE generated TCR alpha and TCR beta cDNA libraries bearing sample barcodes and UMIs. TCRdb analysed the 5' RACE reads with MiXCR anew, one entry per CDR3 protein. The sample shows some 82,000 distinct CDR3 sequences, around 13% of them seen only once. A few counts support this clonotype. No antigen is known for it. The sample taken for sequencing was PBMCs or a T cell subset sorted from them (not recorded which). The chain employs TRBV6-5 and TRBJ1-2; tentatively, D is TRBD1 (5 bases). The sequence was obtained from a man younger than 35 who had mild COVID-19 (a few samples of this study predate the infection). Cell type and time point are not known. In DNA form, the CDR3 reads TGTGCCAGCAGTTACACCGGCGGGGGGGGCTACACCTTC. This sequence encodes CASSYTGGGGYTF.